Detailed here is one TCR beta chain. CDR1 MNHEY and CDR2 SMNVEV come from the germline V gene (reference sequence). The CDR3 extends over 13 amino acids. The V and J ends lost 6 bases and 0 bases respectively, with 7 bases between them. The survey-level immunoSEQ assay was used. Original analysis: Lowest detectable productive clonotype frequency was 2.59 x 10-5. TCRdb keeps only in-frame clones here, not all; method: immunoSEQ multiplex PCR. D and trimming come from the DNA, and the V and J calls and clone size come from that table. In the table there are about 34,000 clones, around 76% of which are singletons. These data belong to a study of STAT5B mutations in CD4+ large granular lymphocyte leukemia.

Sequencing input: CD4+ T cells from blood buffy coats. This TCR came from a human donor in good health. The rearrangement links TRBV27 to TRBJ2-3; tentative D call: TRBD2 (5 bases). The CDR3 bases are TGTGCCAGCAGGAGGGTTAGCACAGATACGCAGTATTTT. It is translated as CASRRVSTDTQYF.